One and the same sample provided the 32 T cell receptor beta chains below, sequenced in a study of memory CD4+ T cells and cytomegalovirus serostatus. The sort gate was single viable CD3+CD4+CD8-CD45RO+ cells for memory CD4+ T cells. The data were produced by immunoSEQ multiplex PCR, yet TCRdb's version contains in-frame clones alone and is incomplete. Among about 52,000 clones listed, roughly 78% were seen once. The sequenced sample was memory CD4+ T cells from blood. Every receptor here comes from an adult in good health and CMV-seronegative.

The chain combines TRBV14 with TRBJ2-3; D may be TRBD1 or TRBD2 (5 bases each). The V end lost 4 bases, the J end lost 6 bases, and 11 bases lay between the germline ends. Germline V gene sequence: CDR1 SGHDN, CDR2 FVKESK. The CDR3 loop spans 13 amino acids. Written as DNA, the CDR3 is TGTGCCAGCAGCCTAGGGACGGGTGATACGCAGTATTTT. Its protein is CASSLGTGDTQYF.

The chain uses TRBV5-4 and TRBJ2-3, with D perhaps assigned TRBD1 or TRBD2 (5 bases each). Deletions cut 5 bases from V and 0 bases from J, with 7 bases between. Germline V lookup: CDR1 SGHNT, CDR2 YYREEE (reference sequence). The CDR3 is 13 residues long. CDR3 DNA sequence: TGTGCCAGCAGGAGGGGCAGCACAGATACGCAGTATTTT. It codes for CASRRGSTDTQYF.

In its sample, this clone was seen a few times. V is TRBV6-6 and J is TRBJ2-2, with TRBD2 matching over 8 bases. CDR3 length: 15 amino acids. CDR1 MNHNY and CDR2 SVGAGI come from the germline V gene (reference sequence). J was trimmed by 6 bases and V by 2 bases; bases with no gene match: 5. CDR3 DNA sequence: TGTGCCAGCAGTTACGGCGGGGGGACGGCCGGGGAGCTGTTTTTT. This sequence encodes CASSYGGGTAGELFF.

The genes are TRBV2 and TRBJ2-5, with D unresolved. Trimming pared 6 bases from V and 0 bases from J, leaving 14 bases between. Germline CDR1 reads SNHLY; CDR2 reads FYNNEI. This CDR3 region has 15 residues. CDR3 amino acids: CASSGVGRDQETQYF. DNA for the CDR3: TGTGCCAGCAGCGGTGTCGGACGGGACCAAGAGACCCAGTACTTC.

The chain links TRBV20-1 to TRBJ2-7, with D possibly matching TRBD1 (5 bases). The V and J ends lost 2 bases and 5 bases respectively, with 7 bases between them. The CDR3 spans 11 residues. CDR1 is DFQATT, CDR2 SNEGSKA, per germline (reference sequence). CDR3 nucleotides: TGCAGTGCTAGAAGGGGCGACGAGCAGTACTTC. This gives the protein CSARRGDEQYF.

The chain is built from TRBV19 and TRBJ2-6, with D perhaps being TRBD1 or TRBD2 (5 bases each). The CDR3 runs to 17 residues. Trimming pared 5 bases from V and 2 bases from J, leaving 16 bases between. Germline CDR1 LNHDA, CDR2 SQIVND (reference sequence). Written as DNA, the CDR3 is TGTGCCAGTAGTCGACGACAAGAGGGGACTGGGGCCAACGTCCTGACTTTC. It specifies CASSRRQEGTGANVLTF.

This clone was counted only a few times. The chain is built from TRBV4-3 and TRBJ2-1, with D possibly called TRBD1 or TRBD2 (5 bases each). CDR1 and CDR2 (germline): LGHNA, YSLEER. This CDR3 has 12 amino acids. V gave up 1 base and J gave up 7 bases, with 5 bases separating them. CDR3 residues: CASSQGGNEQFF. The DNA of the CDR3 is TGCGCCAGCAGCCAAGGGGGGAATGAGCAGTTCTTC.

The chain links TRBV30 to TRBJ1-6; tentatively, D is TRBD1 (6 bases). The CDR3 runs to 14 residues. V gave up 4 bases and J gave up 9 bases, with 16 bases separating them. The V gene's germline CDR1 is GTSNPN and CDR2 SVGIG (reference sequence). CDR3 nucleotide sequence: TGTGCCTGGACCCTCAGGGGCTGGGGTTCACCCCTCCACTTT. Protein: CAWTLRGWGSPLHF.

This clone was counted between two and nine times. J is TRBJ1-1 and V is TRBV29-1, with TRBD1 identical over 12 bases. CDR3 size: 14 residues. Germline V gives CDR1 SQVTM, CDR2 ANQGSEA. J lost 4 bases, V lost 7 bases, and 7 bases had no gene match. DNA of the CDR3: TGCAGCGCCGGGACAGGGGGCCTTACCACTGAAGCTTTCTTT. Encoded protein: CSAGTGGLTTEAFF.

This chain uses TRBV5-6 with TRBJ2-7, with 9 bases that match TRBD1. V shed 4 bases and J 5 bases; nucleotides not matched to a gene: 10. CDR3 length equals 15 residues. Germline V CDR1 and CDR2: SGHDT, YYEEEE. CDR3 DNA: TGTGCCAGCAGCCTCTCCGGGACAGGGTCCCACGAGCAGTACTTC. As protein: CASSLSGTGSHEQYF.

This clone has only a few counts. The V and J genes are TRBV2 and TRBJ1-5; D might be TRBD1 (5 bases). Germline V gene sequence: CDR1 SNHLY, CDR2 FYNNEI. The CDR3 has 15 residues. Trimming cost V 2 bases and J 4 bases, with 12 bases left between them. CDR3 DNA sequence: TGTGCCAGCAGTGAAAGGTCAGGGAGAAATCAGCCCCAGCATTTT. The encoded protein is CASSERSGRNQPQHF.

The chain links TRBV2 to TRBJ1-6; D ambiguous. The CDR3 covers 14 residues. CDR1 and CDR2 from the germline V gene are SNHLY and FYNNEI. V lost 1 base, J lost 19 bases, and 20 bases lay in between. CDR3: CASSEVSDSSYWHF. DNA of the CDR3: TGTGCCAGCAGTGAAGTCAGCGATTCAAGTTATTGGCACTTT. Together with reference TRBV2 and TRBJ1-6, the CDR3 gives the full variable domain: EPEVTQTPSHQVTQMGQEVILRCVPISNHLYFYWYRQILGQKVEFLVSFYNNEISEKSEIFDDQFSVERPDGSNFTLKIRSTKLEDSAMYFCASSEVSDSSYWHFGNGTRLTVT.

A few counts support this clone. The chain employs TRBV7-8 and TRBJ2-5; D is ambiguous. V dropped 5 bases and J dropped 4 bases, with 17 bases sitting between them. This CDR3 is built from 15 residues. Germline V gives CDR1 SGHVS, CDR2 FQNEAQ. CDR3 coding DNA: TGTGCCAGCAGCCCGATATCCGACTTGTCAGAGACCCAGTACTTC. This encodes CASSPISDLSETQYF.

CDR3 DNA: TGTGCCAGCAGCCCCCTCGGGCAGGGGGCCACACCCCTCCACTTT. Residues: CASSPLGQGATPLHF. The chain combines TRBV6-1 with TRBJ1-6; TRBD1 matches 8 bases. The J segment lost 11 bases and the V segment lost 6 bases, leaving 12 bases of the junction unmatched. The CDR3 has 15 amino acids. Per the germline V gene, CDR1 is MNHNS and CDR2 is SASEGT.

In the case of this clone: The same CDR3 can be traced to other DNA sequences in this sample. The V and J genes are TRBV10-3 and TRBJ2-7, with D possibly matching TRBD2 (6 bases). V dropped 8 bases and J dropped 0 bases, with 8 bases sitting between them. Germline V gene lookup returns CDR1 ENHRY and CDR2 SYGVKD. CDR3 length: 12 amino acids. This CDR3 is CAIRGSSYEQYF. The CDR3 coding sequence is TGTGCCATCCGGGGGAGCTCCTACGAGCAGTACTTC.

V and J are TRBV9 and TRBJ2-7; D uncertain. This CDR3 is built from 10 residues. Germline CDR1 SGDLS, CDR2 YYNGEE. Trimming removed 6 bases at V and 5 bases at J, with 6 bases between. The CDR3 region has the DNA TGTGCCAGCATTACCCACGAGCAGTACTTC. Its protein is CASITHEQYF.

The chain carries TRBV5-1 and TRBJ1-1, with D possibly TRBD1 on 5 matching bases. V shed 4 bases and J shed 6 bases, with 16 bases lying between them. CDR1 is SGHRS and CDR2 is YFSETQ in the germline V gene. The CDR3 covers 14 residues. The CDR3, as DNA: TGCGCCAGCAGCACCGGCAGGGAAGGGGCTGAAGCTTTCTTT. Translating it yields CASSTGREGAEAFF.

The V gene is TRBV28, the J gene TRBJ1-5; 10 bases are shared with TRBD1. This CDR3 is built from 15 residues. Unmatched junction bases numbered 7, after V lost 6 bases and J lost 5 bases. In germline, CDR1 is MDHEN, CDR2 SYDVKM. CDR3 residues: CASSKPDRGHQPQHF. The CDR3 nucleotides are TGTGCCAGCAGCAAACCAGACAGGGGGCATCAGCCCCAGCATTTT. The full variable domain, completed using reference TRBV28 and TRBJ1-5, is DVKVTQSSRYLVKRTGEKVFLECVQDMDHENMFWYRQDPGLGLRLIYFSYDVKMKEKGDIPEGYSVSREKKERFSLILESASTNQTSMYLCASSKPDRGHQPQHFGDGTRLSIL.

The chain couples TRBV7-9 to TRBJ2-5; perhaps TRBD2 as D (7 bases). Germline lookup yields CDR1 SEHNR and CDR2 FQNEAQ (reference sequence). This CDR3 contains 15 residues. The V and J ends lost 5 bases and 5 bases respectively, with 18 bases between them. The CDR3, as DNA: TGTGCCAGCAGCCGAGCTGGTGGCGGGGGCGAGACCCAGTACTTC. Translation gives CASSRAGGGGETQYF.

The rearrangement links TRBV30 to TRBJ1-1; D is uncertain. V was cut by 1 base and J by 6 bases, with 21 bases left in between. CDR1 GTSNPN and CDR2 SVGIG come from the germline V gene (reference sequence). The CDR3 has 16 amino acids. As DNA, the CDR3 is TGTGCCTGGAGTGCGACCCCGGGCCCTCGAAGGGCTGAAGCTTTCTTT. Amino acid sequence: CAWSATPGPRRAEAFF.

A single count supports this clone. The chain employs TRBV19 and TRBJ2-1; 8 nucleotides match TRBD2. In germline, CDR1 is LNHDA, CDR2 SQIVND (reference sequence). The J segment lost 4 bases and the V segment lost 5 bases, leaving 7 bases of the junction unmatched. CDR3 length: 15 amino acids. The CDR3 reads CASSSAGARYNEQFF. The CDR3 DNA reads as TGTGCCAGTAGTTCAGCGGGGGCTCGATACAATGAGCAGTTCTTC.

The genes are TRBV6-1 and TRBJ1-4; D possibly corresponds to TRBD1 (5 bases). V gave up 6 bases and J gave up 8 bases, with 13 bases separating them. This CDR3 is built from 13 residues. Germline V gene data show CDR1 as MNHNS and CDR2 as SASEGT. The CDR3 DNA is TGTGCCAGCAGACCCTGGAGGGACGAAAAACTGTTTTTT. Translation: CASRPWRDEKLFF.

The chain carries TRBV5-1 and TRBJ1-2; a possible D gene is TRBD1 (5 bases). CDR1 is SGHRS, CDR2 YFSETQ, per germline. CDR3 length equals 14 residues. Trimming took 3 bases from V and 4 from J, leaving 13 bases between them. CDR3 amino acids: CASSSEGHLYGYTF. The CDR3 DNA follows: TGCGCCAGCAGCTCCGAGGGGCACCTCTATGGCTACACCTTC. The variable domain in full, with the rest retrieved from reference TRBV5-1 and TRBJ1-2, is KAGVTQTPRYLIKTRGQQVTLSCSPISGHRSVSWYQQTPGQGLQFLFEYFSETQRNKGNFPGRFSGRQFSNSRSEMNVSTLELGDSALYLCASSSEGHLYGYTFGSGTRLTVV.

This clone appeared once. This chain connects TRBV14 to TRBJ1-4, with 7 bases identical to TRBD1. From germline, CDR1 is SGHDN and CDR2 FVKESK. The CDR3 extends over 14 amino acids. The J segment lost 7 bases and the V segment lost 5 bases, leaving 7 bases of the junction unmatched. The CDR3 loop is CASSVQGFGEKLFF. The CDR3 nucleotides are TGTGCCAGCAGCGTACAGGGGTTTGGTGAAAAACTGTTTTTT.

The gene calls are TRBV2 and TRBJ2-1; possibly TRBD2 for D (7 bases). V lost 6 bases and J 9 bases, leaving 18 bases between the germline ends. The CDR3 has 14 amino acids. The germline V gene has CDR1 SNHLY and CDR2 FYNNEI. In DNA, the CDR3 is TGTGCCAGCAGCGTTTGGGGGGGGGCCACTGAGCAGTTCTTC. Its translation: CASSVWGGATEQFF.

This chain joins TRBV5-1 and TRBJ2-3; the D gene is possibly TRBD2 (6 bases). Germline assignment: CDR1 SGHRS and CDR2 YFSETQ. Trimming took 0 bases from V and 0 from J, leaving 14 bases between them. This CDR3 has 17 amino acids. In DNA, the CDR3 is TGCGCCAGCAGCTTGGCGGAGGGTCACCCTAGCACAGATACGCAGTATTTT. This gives the protein CASSLAEGHPSTDTQYF.

The chain joins TRBV27 to TRBJ2-1; a possible D gene is TRBD1 (6 bases). Germline V lookup: CDR1 MNHEY, CDR2 SMNVEV (reference sequence). The CDR3 contains 14 residues. Trimming stripped 5 bases from V and 7 bases from J, with 15 bases between. The CDR3 sequence: CASSKNREVNEQFF. As DNA, the CDR3 is TGTGCCAGCAGTAAAAACAGGGAAGTGAATGAGCAGTTCTTC.

This rearrangement joins TRBV27 to TRBJ1-2, with 7 bases identical to TRBD1. The CDR3 is made up of 13 amino acids. Trimming cost V 6 bases and J 3 bases; bases outside gene matches: 4. Germline V gene lookup returns CDR1 MNHEY and CDR2 SMNVEV (reference sequence). The CDR3 nucleotides are TGTGCCAGCAGCTATGACAGGGACTATGGCTACACCTTC. Protein product: CASSYDRDYGYTF.

CDR3 bases: TGTGCCAGCAGAAACTGGGAGGGGGCAAGGTCACCCCTCCACTTT. Amino acid sequence: CASRNWEGARSPLHF. This rearrangement joins TRBV27 to TRBJ1-6; 7 bases are a match to TRBD1. CDR3 size: 15 residues. V gave up 6 bases and J gave up 10 bases; unmatched junction bases: 12. CDR1 is MNHEY and CDR2 is SMNVEV in the germline V gene (reference sequence).

J is TRBJ1-4 and V is TRBV6-6; tentatively, D is TRBD1 (5 bases). CDR3 length: 15 amino acids. V lost 4 bases to trimming and J lost 2 bases, with 11 bases between them. Germline V gene lookup returns CDR1 MNHNY and CDR2 SVGAGI (reference sequence). The CDR3: CASSLPGFTNEKLFF. The CDR3 DNA reads TGTGCCAGCAGTTTACCAGGGTTCACTAATGAAAAACTGTTTTTT.

This clone was observed once. The gene calls are TRBV4-2 and TRBJ1-4; TRBD1 matches 10 bases. CDR1 is LGHNA, CDR2 YNFKEQ, per germline. This CDR3 is built from 18 residues. V shed 0 bases, J shed 0 bases, and the junction held 4 bases outside the gene matches. The CDR3 region is CASSQDGTGATTNEKLFF. The CDR3 DNA follows: TGTGCCAGCAGCCAAGACGGGACAGGGGCTACAACTAATGAAAAACTGTTTTTT.

The rearrangement links TRBV11-2 to TRBJ2-1; D may be TRBD1 or TRBD2 (5 bases each). This CDR3 has 14 amino acids. Per germline, CDR1 SGHAT and CDR2 FQNNGV. Trimming stripped 2 bases from V and 8 bases from J, with 13 bases between. This CDR3 reads CASSLRGVADEQFF. The CDR3 coding sequence is TGTGCCAGCAGCTTAAGAGGGGTAGCAGATGAGCAGTTCTTC. Full variable domain (remainder filled in from reference TRBV11-2 and TRBJ2-1): EAGVAQSPRYKIIEKRQSVAFWCNPISGHATLYWYQQILGQGPKLLIQFQNNGVVDDSQLPKDRFSAERLKGVDSTLKIQPAKLEDSAVYLCASSLRGVADEQFFGPGTRLTVL.